The clone carrying this TCR beta chain has only a few counts. The sample belongs to a study of T cells after yellow fever vaccination. Via MiXCR, TCRdb re-called the 5' RACE reads, giving one row per CDR3 protein. The sample yields about 220,000 distinct CDR3 sequences, 3% to 4% seen once. Trimming shortened V by 4 bases and J by 0 bases, and 10 bases separated the two germline ends. The CDR3 has 15 residues. The germline V gene encodes CDR1 LGHNA and CDR2 YSLEER. The sequencing here drew on CD4+ T cells sorted from PBMCs, taken 10 days after the yellow fever booster vaccination. This sequence joins TRBV4-3 and TRBJ1-3; D is ambiguous. The source is a man aged 18 to 29 who received the YFV17D yellow fever vaccine. CDR3 DNA sequence: TGCGCCAGCAGCCTTGGGGAGAGCTCTGGAAACACCATATATTTT. As protein: CASSLGESSGNTIYF.